The rows below give T cell receptor beta chains drawn from one sample of a study of blood T cell repertoires in COVID-19. TCRdb's table, derived via immunoSEQ multiplex PCR, lists solely in-frame clones and lacks some. The profile shows approximately 200,000 clones, about 81% of them singletons. What was sequenced was PBMCs or T cells enriched from blood (not recorded which). Receptor source: a man aged 35-49 years who had recovered from COVID-19. The CDR3 runs from the conserved cysteine through the conserved F or W. The D gene is left open where the match is weak. Expanded clones are given a class, and other clones once, few, many or no size at all.

>once|TRBJ1-6|TRBV2|-
CASSEAPPNSSPLHF
TGTGCCAGCAGTGAAGCCCCCCCCAACAGTTCACCCCTCCACTTT
>-|TRBJ2-2|TRBV18|TRBD1
CASSRQGEVASGELFF
TGTGCCAGCTCGCGACAGGGGGAAGTAGCATCGGGGGAGCTGTTTTTT
>-|TRBJ1-3|TRBV19|TRBD1
CASRLSRTGLRNTIYF
TGTGCCAGCCGTCTGTCGAGGACAGGGCTTCGAAACACCATATATTTT
>-|TRBJ2-1|TRBV5-1|-
CASSQRLASSYNEQFF
TGCGCCAGCAGCCAGAGACTGGCTAGCTCCTACAATGAGCAGTTCTTC
>-|TRBJ1-1|TRBV5-4|-
CASSSSENTEAFF
TGTGCCAGCAGCTCCTCAGAGAACACTGAAGCTTTCTTT
>-|TRBJ1-6|TRBV5-5|-
CASSLADRIYSPLHF
TGTGCCAGCAGCTTGGCTGACAGGATCTACTCACCCCTCCACTTT
>-|TRBJ1-2|TRBV7-3|TRBD1
CASSSGDRLRGGYTF
TGTGCCAGCAGCTCAGGGGACAGGCTTCGTGGTGGCTACACCTTC
>once|TRBJ1-1|TRBV4-2|-
CASSQSWGRGTEAFF
TGTGCCAGCAGCCAGAGTTGGGGGCGAGGAACTGAAGCTTTCTTT
>-|TRBJ2-3|TRBV9|-
CASSFTQSGSTDTQYF
TGTGCCAGCAGCTTTACCCAGAGCGGTAGCACAGATACGCAGTATTTT
>-|TRBJ2-5|TRBV29-1|TRBD1
CSVPGQGALETQYF
TGCAGCGTGCCGGGACAGGGGGCTTTGGAGACCCAGTACTTC
>-|TRBJ1-1|TRBV7-9|-
CASRSQGSTEAFF
TGTGCCAGCAGATCACAGGGTAGCACTGAAGCTTTCTTT
>-|TRBJ2-5|TRBV7-2|-
CASSKTGTLQETQYF
TGTGCCAGCAGCAAAACCGGGACACTACAAGAGACCCAGTACTTC
>-|TRBJ2-5|TRBV3-1/TRBV3-2|-
CASSLHSQETQYF
TGTGCCAGCAGCCTTCATTCCCAAGAGACCCAGTACTTC
>-|TRBJ1-2|TRBV3-1/TRBV3-2|-
CASSQKTVNYGYTF
TGTGCCAGCAGCCAAAAGACAGTCAACTATGGCTACACCTTC
>-|TRBJ1-1|TRBV7-9|-
CASNLYTEAFF
TGTGCCAGCAACCTATACACTGAAGCTTTCTTT
>-|TRBJ2-5|TRBV7-9|TRBD2
CASSPVGTSGIQETQYF
TGTGCCAGCAGCCCCGTGGGGACTAGCGGGATACAAGAGACCCAGTACTTC